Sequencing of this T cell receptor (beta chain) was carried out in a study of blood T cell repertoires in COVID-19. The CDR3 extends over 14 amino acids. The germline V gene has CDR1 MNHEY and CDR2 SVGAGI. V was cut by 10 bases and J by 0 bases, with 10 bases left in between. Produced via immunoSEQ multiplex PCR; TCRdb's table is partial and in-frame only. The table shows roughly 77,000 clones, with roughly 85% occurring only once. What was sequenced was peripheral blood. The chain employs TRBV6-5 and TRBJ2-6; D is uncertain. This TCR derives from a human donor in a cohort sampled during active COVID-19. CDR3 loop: CAIKALSGANVLTF. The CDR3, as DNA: TGTGCCATAAAAGCCCTCTCTGGGGCCAACGTCCTGACTTTC.